This T cell receptor beta chain appears in the sequencing data of a study of identical twins' blood T cells. The three twin pairs were reared together, likely meeting the same infections. Trimming took off 7 bases at V and 9 bases at J, with 7 bases between the two ends. From germline, CDR1 is SEHNR and CDR2 FQNEAQ (reference sequence). CDR3 size: 10 residues. A previously described protocol, modified, built RNA-based TCR cDNA libraries. TCRdb re-derived calls from the 5' RACE reads in MiXCR, one entry per CDR3 protein. The sample has fewer than 450,000 distinct CDR3 sequences; more than 25% are singletons.

The chain carries TRBV7-9 and TRBJ2-1; a possible D gene is TRBD2 (5 bases). The TCR sequence derives from a woman aged 18 to 55 in good health. The sequenced sample consisted of PBMCs. Here the CDR3 DNA reads TGTGCCAGCATCGGAGGTGAGCAGTTCTTC. Protein sequence: CASIGGEQFF.